These 27 T cell receptor beta chains were sequenced from one sample in a study of cytomegalovirus exposure and HLA in healthy donors. 60 Vbeta and 13 Jbeta primers were used in PCR. Using immunoSEQ multiplex PCR, the repertoire was profiled, and TCRdb retains in-frame clones only, with some absent. There are 200,000 to 250,000 clones in the sample; about three quarters occur only once, and about 1.8% lies in the top ten. The specimen sequenced was PBMCs. These receptors came from a man aged 18 to 29 in good health and CMV-seronegative.

The DNA for the CDR3 is TGTGCCAGCAGCTTTGCGGGAACTTACAATGAGCAGTTCTTC. Protein: CASSFAGTYNEQFF. The chain employs TRBV7-2 and TRBJ2-1, with D possibly TRBD2 on 6 matching bases. CDR1 and CDR2 (germline): SGHTA, FQGNSA. V was cut by 3 bases and J by 4 bases, with 10 bases left in between. The CDR3 has 14 residues.

The chain couples TRBV27 to TRBJ2-7, with TRBD2 matching 7 bases. V gave up 3 bases and J gave up 3 bases; unmatched junction bases: 2. This CDR3 is built from 13 residues. Per the germline V gene, CDR1 is MNHEY and CDR2 is SMNVEV (reference sequence). The DNA for the CDR3 is TGTGCCAGCAGTTTGGGGGGGATCTACGAGCAGTACTTC. This sequence encodes CASSLGGIYEQYF.

This clone was found once. The chain is built from TRBV30 and TRBJ2-7; the D gene is possibly TRBD1 (6 bases). V gave up 6 bases and J gave up 2 bases, with 26 bases separating them. CDR1 is GTSNPN, CDR2 SVGIG, per germline (reference sequence). The CDR3 length is 17 residues. The CDR3: CACFAGDPGVRPYEQYF. The CDR3 coding sequence is TGTGCCTGTTTTGCAGGGGACCCAGGGGTAAGGCCCTACGAGCAGTACTTC.

This clone was recorded a few times. The rearrangement uses TRBV28 and TRBJ1-1, with 12 positions matching TRBD1. V lost 7 bases, J lost 6 bases, and 3 bases stayed unmatched. Looked up from germline, CDR1 is MDHEN and CDR2 is SYDVKM. The CDR3 loop spans 13 amino acids. The CDR3 spells CASTGQGAAEAFF. CDR3 in DNA: TGTGCCAGCACGGGACAGGGGGCGGCTGAAGCTTTCTTT.

This clone has only a few counts. The chain combines TRBV5-5 with TRBJ1-1; 9 positions match TRBD1. The CDR3 loop spans 14 amino acids. Germline CDR1 reads SGHKS; CDR2 reads YYEKEE (reference sequence). J gave up 4 bases and V 4 bases, and 5 bases lay outside the gene matches. For the CDR3, the DNA is TGTGCCAGCAGCCTTGGACAGGGGCCCACTGAAGCTTTCTTT. It codes for CASSLGQGPTEAFF.

J is TRBJ2-3 and V is TRBV7-3; 16 bases match TRBD2. The germline V gene has CDR1 SGHTA and CDR2 FQGTGA. V trimming: 3 bases; J trimming: 4 bases; junction bases outside the gene matches: 7. This CDR3 region has 18 residues. The CDR3, as DNA: TGTGCCAGCAGCTTGGGACTAGCGGGAGGGCCTCGGTCAGATACGCAGTATTTT. Translation gives CASSLGLAGGPRSDTQYF.

The chain employs TRBV29-1 and TRBJ2-7; tentatively, D is TRBD1 (6 bases). The germline gives CDR1 SQVTM, CDR2 ANQGSEA. The CDR3 spans 12 residues. V dropped 6 bases and J dropped 0 bases, with 9 bases sitting between them. DNA for the CDR3: TGCAGCGTCCGGACAGTCTCCTACGAGCAGTACTTC. The encoded protein is CSVRTVSYEQYF.

The chain carries TRBV11-2 and TRBJ2-3; D is unresolved. This CDR3 region has 16 residues. Germline CDR1 SGHAT, CDR2 FQNNGV. Trimming took 0 bases from V and 2 from J, leaving 12 bases between them. The CDR3 sequence is CASSLDMGMPTDTQYF. CDR3 coding DNA: TGTGCCAGCAGCTTAGATATGGGCATGCCCACAGATACGCAGTATTTT.

V is TRBV9 and J is TRBJ2-7; 10 bases line up with TRBD2. This CDR3 is built from 16 residues. Germline loops: CDR1 SGDLS, CDR2 YYNGEE. Trimming at V came to 4 bases and at J to 0 bases, leaving 7 bases not matched to a gene. This CDR3 is CASSPKREGLSYEQYF. CDR3 sequence (DNA): TGTGCCAGCAGCCCAAAGCGGGAGGGCCTCTCCTACGAGCAGTACTTC.

This clone appeared a few times. V gene TRBV30 combines with J gene TRBJ2-5; perhaps TRBD2 as D (5 bases). Per germline, CDR1 GTSNPN and CDR2 SVGIG (reference sequence). CDR3 length equals 13 residues. CDR3 in amino acids: CASAGGLAETQYF. The DNA of the CDR3 is TGTGCGTCGGCGGGCGGGTTGGCAGAGACCCAGTACTTC.

This chain joins TRBV28 and TRBJ1-2, with D possibly matching TRBD1 (5 bases). V gave up 7 bases and J gave up 4 bases, with 25 bases separating them. Germline CDR1 MDHEN, CDR2 SYDVKM. The CDR3 is 17 amino acids. The DNA of the CDR3 is TGTGCCAGCACCATCTCTGTGGGGGGTGGTGTTTCCTATGGCTACACCTTC. It translates to CASTISVGGGVSYGYTF.

This clone has a handful of counts. This same CDR3 is encoded by further DNA sequences in the sample. The gene calls are TRBV5-4 and TRBJ2-7, with a possible D match to TRBD2 (6 bases). V lost 4 bases to trimming and J lost 0 bases, with 14 bases between them. Per the germline V gene, CDR1 is SGHNT and CDR2 is YYREEE (reference sequence). This CDR3 has 15 residues. The CDR3 is CASSGGTGVSYEQYF. CDR3 DNA sequence: TGTGCCAGCAGCGGAGGGACTGGGGTCTCCTACGAGCAGTACTTC. Looking up the rest from reference TRBV5-4 and TRBJ2-7 gives the full variable domain: ETGVTQSPTHLIKTRGQQVTLRCSSQSGHNTVSWYQQALGQGPQFIFQYYREEENGRGNFPPRFSGLQFPNYSSELNVNALELDDSALYLCASSGGTGVSYEQYFGPGTRLTVT.

The gene calls are TRBV4-3 and TRBJ2-1; TRBD2 matches at 11 bases. Trimming at V came to 0 bases and at J to 7 bases, leaving 8 bases not matched to a gene. CDR1 and CDR2 from the germline V gene are LGHNA and YSLEER. The CDR3 spans 17 residues. The CDR3 loop reads CASSQEIAGGPSNEQFF. The CDR3 nucleotides read TGCGCCAGCAGCCAAGAAATAGCGGGGGGGCCGTCGAATGAGCAGTTCTTC.

The V call is TRBV28, the J call TRBJ2-1; 11 bases map to TRBD2. In germline, CDR1 is MDHEN, CDR2 SYDVKM. This CDR3 has 15 residues. Unmatched junction bases numbered 3, after V lost 2 bases and J lost 6 bases. The CDR3 region is CASSLLAGGLNEQFF. The CDR3 DNA reads TGTGCCAGCAGTTTACTAGCGGGAGGCCTCAATGAGCAGTTCTTC.

V gene TRBV14 combines with J gene TRBJ2-7; D may be TRBD1 (6 bases). From germline, CDR1 is SGHDN and CDR2 FVKESK. V was clipped by 4 bases and J by 7 bases, with 20 bases between them. The CDR3 has 15 amino acids. The DNA for the CDR3 is TGTGCCAGCAGCCCATCTGGGACACCGCCCGGAGAGCAGTACTTC. Translating it yields CASSPSGTPPGEQYF. Supplemented by reference TRBV14 and TRBJ2-7, the full variable domain reads EAGVTQFPSHSVIEKGQTVTLRCDPISGHDNLYWYRRVMGKEIKFLLHFVKESKQDESGMPNNRFLAERTGGTYSTLKVQPAELEDSGVYFCASSPSGTPPGEQYFGPGTRLTVT.

This chain uses TRBV6-5 with TRBJ2-2; 7 nucleotides align to TRBD1. From germline, CDR1 is MNHEY and CDR2 SVGAGI. The ends lost 1 base at V and 8 bases at J; junction bases unmatched: 7. This CDR3 contains 15 residues. CDR3 nucleotides: TGTGCCAGCAGTTACTTCCGACAGGGAAGTGGGGAGCTGTTTTTT. Amino acids: CASSYFRQGSGELFF.

A single count supports this clone. The chain couples TRBV7-2 to TRBJ2-3; TRBD2 aligns across 8 bases. V lost 4 bases, J lost 8 bases, and 14 bases stayed unmatched. The CDR3 totals 16 residues. In germline, CDR1 is SGHTA, CDR2 FQGNSA. CDR3 DNA: TGTGCCAGCAGCTCAAATTCCGCGGGGGGCCGACTTACGCAGTATTTT. Its translation: CASSSNSAGGRLTQYF.

CDR3 protein: CASSVTQGGREKLFF. The CDR3 DNA follows: TGTGCCAGCAGCGTGACACAGGGGGGCCGTGAAAAACTGTTTTTT. The chain combines TRBV7-9 with TRBJ1-4, with 8 bases matching TRBD1. The CDR3 extends over 15 amino acids. Germline V gene sequence: CDR1 SEHNR, CDR2 FQNEAQ (reference sequence). Trimming removed 5 bases from V and 7 bases from J; junction bases left unmatched: 9.

The J gene is TRBJ2-3, the V gene TRBV4-3; 9 nucleotides line up with TRBD1. The germline V gene has CDR1 LGHNA and CDR2 YSLEER. V shed 3 bases and J 2 bases; nucleotides not matched to a gene: 21. The length of the CDR3 is 21 residues. The CDR3 reads CASSHRPMGTGGLDTTDTQYF. In DNA, the CDR3 is TGCGCCAGCAGCCACCGCCCCATGGGCACAGGGGGCCTAGATACCACAGATACGCAGTATTTT.

The CDR3 DNA reads TGTGCCAGCAGCCTAATGGACAGGGGGCATCTCACCGGGGAGCTGTTTTTT. Its translation: CASSLMDRGHLTGELFF. The chain has TRBV28 and TRBJ2-2; TRBD1 matches 11 bases. V lost 6 bases and J lost 4; bases outside the gene matches: 10. The V gene's germline CDR1 is MDHEN and CDR2 SYDVKM. The CDR3 runs 17 residues.

The chain recombines TRBV13 with TRBJ1-3; D possibly corresponds to TRBD1 (5 bases). The germline V gene has CDR1 PRHDT and CDR2 FYEKMQ (reference sequence). This CDR3 has 15 residues. V was cut by 5 bases and J by 0 bases, with 11 bases left in between. DNA of the CDR3: TGTGCCAGCAGCCCCACGACAGACTCTGGAAACACCATATATTTT. As protein: CASSPTTDSGNTIYF.

The J gene is TRBJ1-2, the V gene TRBV19, with D possibly matching TRBD1 (5 bases). Trimming stripped 5 bases from V and 7 bases from J, with 11 bases between. This CDR3 region has 12 residues. CDR1 and CDR2 (germline): LNHDA, SQIVND (reference sequence). CDR3 nucleotides: TGTGCCAGTAGTTGGATCGGGGGTGGCTACACCTTC. Its translation: CASSWIGGGYTF.

There are a few counts of this clone. V is TRBV30 and J is TRBJ2-7; weak D call: TRBD2 (6 bases). The CDR3 contains 11 residues. Germline CDR1 is GTSNPN and CDR2 is SVGIG (reference sequence). V was trimmed by 5 bases and J by 6 bases, leaving 11 bases between them. The CDR3 reads CAWGGQSEQYF. CDR3 coding DNA: TGTGCCTGGGGAGGGCAGTCCGAGCAGTACTTC.

The chain carries TRBV21-1 and TRBJ2-5; no DNA check was done on the table's D call, TRBD2. TRBV21-1 has pseudogene status. The CDR3 loop spans 17 amino acids. The CDR3, as DNA: TGTGCCAGCGGGCTATATTCGGGACTAGCGGGGGAGGAGACCCAGTACTTC. Protein sequence: CASGLYSGLAGEETQYF.

Regarding this clone: The same CDR3 can be traced to other DNA sequences in this sample. The chain has TRBV13 and TRBJ1-6; no definite D call. Germline V gene sequence: CDR1 PRHDT, CDR2 FYEKMQ (reference sequence). This CDR3 contains 13 residues. Trimming removed 2 bases at V and 7 bases at J, with 6 bases between. CDR3 bases: TGTGCCAGCAGCTTACTGAGAAATTCACCCCTCCACTTT. This codes for CASSLLRNSPLHF.

The chain recombines TRBV5-8 with TRBJ1-3; 7 bases are a match to TRBD1. Germline loops: CDR1 SGHTS, CDR2 YDEGEE. Losses at the gene ends were 4 bases for V and 3 bases for J; bases not matched to a gene: 1. This CDR3 is 13 amino acids long. CDR3 in amino acids: CASSRDSGNTIYF. In DNA form, the CDR3 reads TGTGCCAGCAGCCGGGACAGTGGAAACACCATATATTTT. Supplemented by reference TRBV5-8 and TRBJ1-3, the full variable domain reads EAGVTQSPTHLIKTRGQQATLRCSPISGHTSVYWYQQALGLGLQFLLWYDEGEERNRGNFPPRFSGRQFPNYSSELNVNALELEDSALYLCASSRDSGNTIYFGEGSWLTVV.

The chain uses TRBV30 and TRBJ1-5; possible D gene TRBD1, 6 bases. CDR1 and CDR2 from the germline V gene are GTSNPN and SVGIG (reference sequence). V was clipped by 0 bases and J by 2 bases, with 8 bases between them. This CDR3 is 14 amino acids long. In nucleotides, the CDR3 is TGTGCCTGGAGTGTACAGGGAGGCAATCAGCCCCAGCATTTT. Encoded protein: CAWSVQGGNQPQHF. The full variable domain, rest sourced from reference TRBV30 and TRBJ1-5, is SQTIHQWPATLVQPVGSPLSLECTVEGTSNPNLYWYRQAAGRGLQLLFYSVGIGQISSEVPQNLSASRPQDRQFILSSKKLLLSDSGFYLCAWSVQGGNQPQHFGDGTRLSIL.